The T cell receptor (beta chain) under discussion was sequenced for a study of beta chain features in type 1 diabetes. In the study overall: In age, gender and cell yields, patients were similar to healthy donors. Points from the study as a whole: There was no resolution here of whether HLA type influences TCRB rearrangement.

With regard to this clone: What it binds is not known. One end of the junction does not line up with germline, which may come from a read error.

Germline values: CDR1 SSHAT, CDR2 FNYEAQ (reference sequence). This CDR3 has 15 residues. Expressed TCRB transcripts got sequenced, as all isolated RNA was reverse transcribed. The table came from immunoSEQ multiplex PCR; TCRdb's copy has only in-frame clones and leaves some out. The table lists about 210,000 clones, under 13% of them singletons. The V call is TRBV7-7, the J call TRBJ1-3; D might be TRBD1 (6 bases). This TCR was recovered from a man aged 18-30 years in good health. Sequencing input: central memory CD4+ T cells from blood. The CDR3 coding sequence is TGTGCTAGCAGCTTAGCGGCAGGGGCTGGAAACACCATATATTTT. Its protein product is CASSLAAGAGNTIYF.